This T cell receptor (beta chain) was identified in a study of T cell repertoires in cytomegalovirus infection. Study-level information: Well-studied HLA-B-restricted epitopes and recently identified HLA-C-restricted epitopes of CMV were both used in the study. Study findings and constraints: Carriers of CMV and the relevant HLA type were discriminated by public TCR beta frequency. Within the response measured ex vivo, HLA-C-restricted CMV-specific TCR beta clonotypes were dominant.

Each CDR3 protein gets one entry after TCRdb re-called the reads with MiXCR. Among about 570,000 distinct CDR3 sequences listed, 35% to 50% were seen once. This clonotype was observed a few times. Antigen specificity is unknown. This sequence was found in a human donor in good health (CMV status not recorded). Some clones in this sample may be carry-over from other donors' samples. The sequenced sample was cultured PBMCs, obtained from culture after CMV antigen stimulation.

DNA for the CDR3: TGTGCCAGCAGTGAATGGGTCCGAATGCCTGGCACTGAAGCTTTCTTT. Amino acids: CASSEWVRMPGTEAFF. V usage is TRBV6-1 and J usage is TRBJ1-1; D not resolved. This CDR3 comprises 16 residues. Trimming shortened V by 2 bases and J by 4 bases, and 17 bases separated the two germline ends. The V gene's germline CDR1 is MNHNS and CDR2 SASEGT.